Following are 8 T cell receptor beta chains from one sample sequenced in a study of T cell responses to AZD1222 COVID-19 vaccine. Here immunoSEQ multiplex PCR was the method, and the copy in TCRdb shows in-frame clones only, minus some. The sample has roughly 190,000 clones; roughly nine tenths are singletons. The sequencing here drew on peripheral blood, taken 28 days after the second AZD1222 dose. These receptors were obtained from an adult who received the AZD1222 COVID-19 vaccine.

This CDR3 reads CASSPVDRALVYEQYF. CDR3 DNA: TGTGCCAGCAGCCCCGTTGATCGGGCCCTGGTCTACGAGCAGTACTTC. The chain carries TRBV3-1 (or the pseudogene TRBV3-2) and TRBJ2-7; D uncertain. Deletions cut 4 bases from V and 3 bases from J, with 19 bases between. The CDR3 loop spans 16 amino acids. The V gene's germline CDR1 is LGHDT and CDR2 YNNKEL (reference sequence).

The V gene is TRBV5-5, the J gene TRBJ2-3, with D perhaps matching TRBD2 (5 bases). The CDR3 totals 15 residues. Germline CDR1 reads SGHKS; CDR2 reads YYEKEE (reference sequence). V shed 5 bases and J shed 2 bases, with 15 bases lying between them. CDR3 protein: CASRHKRIFTDTQYF. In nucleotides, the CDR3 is TGTGCCAGCAGACATAAGCGGATCTTCACAGATACGCAGTATTTT.

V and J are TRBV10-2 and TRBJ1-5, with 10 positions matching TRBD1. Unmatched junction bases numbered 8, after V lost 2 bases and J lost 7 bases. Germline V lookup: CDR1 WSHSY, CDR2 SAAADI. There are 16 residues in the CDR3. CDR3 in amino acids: CASSEPGTGVGQPQHF. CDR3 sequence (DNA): TGCGCCAGCAGTGAGCCGGGGACAGGGGTTGGGCAGCCCCAGCATTTT.

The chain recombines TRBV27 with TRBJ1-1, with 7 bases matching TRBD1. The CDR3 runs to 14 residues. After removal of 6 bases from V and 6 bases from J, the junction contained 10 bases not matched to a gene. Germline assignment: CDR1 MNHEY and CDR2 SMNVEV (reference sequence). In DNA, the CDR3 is TGTGCCAGCAGCGACCTCAACAGGGGAGCTGAAGCTTTCTTT. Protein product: CASSDLNRGAEAFF.

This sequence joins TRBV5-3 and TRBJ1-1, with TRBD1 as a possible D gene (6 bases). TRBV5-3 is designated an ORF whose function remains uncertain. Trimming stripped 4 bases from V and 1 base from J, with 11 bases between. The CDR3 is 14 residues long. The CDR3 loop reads CARSVGGQNTEAFF. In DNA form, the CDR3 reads TGTGCCAGAAGCGTCGGGGGCCAGAACACTGAAGCTTTCTTT.

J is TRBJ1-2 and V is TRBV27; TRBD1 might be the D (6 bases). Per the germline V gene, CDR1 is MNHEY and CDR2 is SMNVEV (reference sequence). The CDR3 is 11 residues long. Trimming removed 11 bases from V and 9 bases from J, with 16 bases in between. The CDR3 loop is CASAPQGSYTF. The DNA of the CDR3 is TGTGCCTCGGCCCCCCAGGGGAGCTACACCTTC.

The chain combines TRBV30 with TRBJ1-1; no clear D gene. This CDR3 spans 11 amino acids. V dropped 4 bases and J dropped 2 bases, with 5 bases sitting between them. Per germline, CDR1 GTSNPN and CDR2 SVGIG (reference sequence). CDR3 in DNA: TGTGCCTGGATTCGAAACACTGAAGCTTTCTTT. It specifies CAWIRNTEAFF. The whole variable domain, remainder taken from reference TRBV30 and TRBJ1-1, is SQTIHQWPATLVQPVGSPLSLECTVEGTSNPNLYWYRQAAGRGLQLLFYSVGIGQISSEVPQNLSASRPQDRQFILSSKKLLLSDSGFYLCAWIRNTEAFFGQGTRLTVV.

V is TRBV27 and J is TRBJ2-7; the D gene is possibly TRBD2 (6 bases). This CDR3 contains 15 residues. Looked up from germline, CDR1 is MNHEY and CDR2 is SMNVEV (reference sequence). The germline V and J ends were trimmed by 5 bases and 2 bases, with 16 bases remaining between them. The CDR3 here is CASSPTVSGTYEQYF. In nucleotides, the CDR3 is TGTGCCAGCAGTCCCACGGTTAGCGGCACCTACGAGCAGTACTTC.